This is a list of T cell receptor beta chains from one sample in a study of T cell responses to AZD1222 COVID-19 vaccine. Libraries were prepared by immunoSEQ multiplex PCR; TCRdb keeps only in-frame clonotypes and omits some of them. The sample consists of roughly 190,000 clones, around 92% of them appearing once. This specimen consisted of peripheral blood, obtained on day 0 of AZD1222 vaccination. The receptors here all came from an adult in good health. CDR3s include the opening cysteine and the closing phenylalanine or tryptophan. D genes are given only for firm matches. Size tells how often a clone was seen (once, few, many) or the class of an expanded clone, and some rows leave it out.

j_gene	d_gene	abundance	v_gene	CDR3aa	CDR3nt
TRBJ2-5	TRBD1	NA	TRBV6-6	CASRDRNQETQYF	TGTGCCAGCCGGGACAGAAACCAAGAGACCCAGTACTTC
TRBJ1-1	NA	NA	TRBV9	CASSGTVNTEAFF	TGTGCCAGCAGCGGGACGGTAAACACTGAAGCTTTCTTT
TRBJ1-1	TRBD1	NA	TRBV27	CASSSLYTGVENTEAFF	TGTGCCAGCAGTTCTCTCTACACAGGGGTGGAGAACACTGAAGCTTTCTTT
TRBJ1-1	NA	NA	TRBV6-2/TRBV6-3	CASSYFGKTDTEAFF	TGTGCCAGCAGTTACTTCGGGAAAACCGACACTGAAGCTTTCTTT
TRBJ1-1	NA	NA	TRBV4-1	CASSQEESRIAFF	TGCGCCAGCAGCCAAGAGGAAAGCAGGATAGCTTTCTTT
TRBJ1-5	NA	few	TRBV5-1	CASSPTGYGNQPQHF	TGCGCCAGCAGCCCGACAGGATATGGGAATCAGCCCCAGCATTTT
TRBJ2-1	TRBD2	NA	TRBV3-1/TRBV3-2	CASSGLTSGGLWDEQFF	TGTGCCAGCAGCGGTTTGACTAGCGGGGGTCTCTGGGATGAGCAGTTCTTC
TRBJ2-1	NA	NA	TRBV20-1	CSAPGGAGQFF	TGCAGTGCCCCGGGTGGGGCCGGGCAGTTCTTC
TRBJ1-1	NA	NA	TRBV7-2	CASTPQWAGNTEAFF	TGTGCCAGCACCCCCCAGTGGGCGGGGAACACTGAAGCTTTCTTT
TRBJ1-2	NA	NA	TRBV6-1	CASSEAGTGGYTF	TGTGCCAGCAGTGAAGCTGGTACCGGCGGCTACACCTTC
TRBJ2-1	NA	NA	TRBV7-9	CASSLSQGTMTQFF	TGTGCCAGCAGCTTGAGCCAGGGTACAATGACGCAGTTCTTC
TRBJ1-2	TRBD1	few	TRBV30	CAWSVQGTGVKEDF	TGTGCCTGGAGTGTACAAGGGACAGGGGTCAAAGAAGACTTC
TRBJ1-2	NA	NA	TRBV7-3	CASSFSGDYGYTF	TGTGCCAGCAGCTTTTCAGGGGACTATGGCTACACCTTC
TRBJ2-1	NA	NA	TRBV3-1/TRBV3-2	CASSQGWDNEQFF	TGTGCCAGCAGCCAAGGATGGGACAATGAGCAGTTCTTC
TRBJ1-2	NA	NA	TRBV19	CASSPGRFYGYTF	TGTGCCAGTTCCCCGGGGCGATTCTATGGCTACACCTTC
TRBJ1-2	NA	NA	TRBV3-1/TRBV3-2	CASSPGTNPYGYTF	TGTGCCAGCAGCCCCGGGACTAACCCATATGGCTACACCTTC
TRBJ2-1	NA	NA	TRBV11-2	CAGSRSYNEQFF	TGTGCCGGGAGCAGGTCCTACAATGAGCAGTTCTTC
TRBJ2-7	NA	few	TRBV6-5	CASSQETSYEQYF	TGTGCCAGCAGTCAGGAGACCTCCTACGAGCAGTACTTC
TRBJ1-1	NA	once	TRBV6-2/TRBV6-3	CASSRRVNTEAFF	TGTGCCAGCAGTCGGAGGGTGAACACTGAAGCTTTCTTT
TRBJ1-2	NA	NA	TRBV7-2	CASSLVGGGSNYGYTF	TGTGCCAGCAGCTTAGTGGGGGGCGGATCTAACTATGGCTACACCTTC
TRBJ1-5	NA	few	TRBV18	CASSQAGTAPNQPQHF	TGTGCCAGCTCACAGGCCGGGACTGCACCCAATCAGCCCCAGCATTTT
TRBJ1-2	TRBD1	NA	TRBV12-3/TRBV12-4	CASSQTGAYGYTF	TGTGCCAGCAGCCAGACAGGGGCCTATGGCTACACCTTC
TRBJ1-2	NA	NA	TRBV27	CASSRTTANYGYTF	TGTGCCAGCAGTCGAACCACGGCTAACTATGGCTACACCTTC
TRBJ2-7	NA	NA	TRBV5-4	CASSKDSDSYEQYF	TGTGCCAGCAGCAAAGACTCAGATTCCTACGAGCAGTACTTC
TRBJ1-6	NA	NA	TRBV5-1	CASSRADRLPLHF	TGCGCCAGCAGCCGGGCTGACCGCCTGCCCCTCCACTTT
TRBJ2-7	NA	NA	TRBV13	CASSYSYEQYF	TGTGCCAGCAGCTATAGCTACGAGCAGTACTTC
TRBJ2-7	NA	few	TRBV18	CASSSTLEQYF	TGTGCCAGCTCATCCACTCTCGAGCAGTACTTC
TRBJ1-1	TRBD1	NA	TRBV7-6	CASSQLVDRGFSEAFF	TGTGCCAGCAGCCAATTAGTGGACAGGGGGTTTAGTGAAGCTTTCTTT
TRBJ2-3	TRBD2	NA	TRBV7-9	CASSLLAGGPGTDTQYF	TGTGCCAGCAGCTTACTAGCGGGGGGGCCAGGCACAGATACGCAGTATTTT
TRBJ2-2	NA	NA	TRBV4-1	CASSQGQGRTGELFF	TGCGCCAGCAGCCAAGGGCAGGGTAGGACCGGGGAGCTGTTTTTT
TRBJ2-1	TRBD2	NA	TRBV7-2	CASSLESGGLDEQFF	TGTGCCAGCAGCTTAGAGTCGGGGGGGCTCGATGAGCAGTTCTTC
TRBJ1-2	NA	NA	TRBV29-1	CSVERQTNYGYTF	TGCAGCGTTGAACGCCAGACTAACTATGGCTACACCTTC
TRBJ1-5	NA	NA	TRBV18	CASSPSVTGGNQPQHF	TGTGCCAGCTCACCTTCGGTCACGGGGGGCAATCAGCCCCAGCATTTT
TRBJ2-7	TRBD1	NA	TRBV6-2/TRBV6-3	CASSTGTAYEQYF	TGTGCCAGCAGTACAGGGACAGCCTACGAGCAGTACTTC
TRBJ2-2	NA	NA	TRBV6-5	CASRELVSTGELFF	TGTGCCAGCAGAGAGTTGGTTTCCACCGGGGAGCTGTTTTTT
TRBJ1-6	NA	NA	TRBV9	CASSGAENNSPLHF	TGTGCCAGCAGCGGGGCGGAGAATAATTCACCCCTCCACTTT
TRBJ1-3	NA	NA	TRBV3-1/TRBV3-2	CASSQELTGLGNTIYF	TGTGCCAGCAGCCAAGAATTGACAGGATTAGGAAACACCATATATTTT
TRBJ1-1	NA	NA	TRBV10-3	CAISESGVSEAFF	TGTGCCATCAGTGAGTCGGGGGTCTCTGAAGCTTTCTTT
TRBJ1-2	NA	NA	TRBV6-5	CASIPRGLNYGYTF	TGTGCCAGCATCCCTCGGGGCCTTAACTATGGCTACACCTTC
TRBJ1-1	NA	once	TRBV5-4	CASSPNGGAGNTEAFF	TGTGCCAGCAGCCCGAACGGGGGGGCCGGGAACACTGAAGCTTTCTTT
TRBJ2-5	NA	NA	TRBV18	CASSPAGDQGTQYF	TGTGCCAGCTCACCCGCAGGGGACCAGGGGACCCAGTACTTC
TRBJ2-3	NA	NA	TRBV5-6	CASSWTGTARGDTQYF	TGTGCCAGCAGCTGGACCGGGACGGCGCGGGGAGATACGCAGTATTTT
TRBJ2-2	NA	NA	TRBV7-2	CASSLLLGNTGELFF	TGTGCCAGCAGCTTATTGCTGGGGAACACCGGGGAGCTGTTTTTT
TRBJ2-2	TRBD2	NA	TRBV2	CASERDENTGELFF	TGTGCCAGCGAGCGGGACGAAAACACCGGGGAGCTGTTTTTT
TRBJ2-4	NA	NA	TRBV19	CASSIGGGLTNIQYF	TGTGCCAGTAGTATAGGAGGGGGGCTTACAAACATTCAGTACTTC
TRBJ1-5	NA	NA	TRBV4-1	CASSQEGGGPNQPQHF	TGCGCCAGCAGCCAAGAGGGTGGGGGACCTAATCAGCCCCAGCATTTT
TRBJ2-7	NA	NA	TRBV6-2/TRBV6-3	CASSDTARRNSYEQYF	TGTGCCAGCAGCGACACCGCGAGGCGAAACTCCTACGAGCAGTACTTC
TRBJ2-3	NA	once	TRBV4-2	CASSQLPTDTQYF	TGTGCCAGCAGCCAACTCCCCACAGATACGCAGTATTTT
TRBJ1-2	NA	NA	TRBV18	CASSPTGVRTYGYTF	TGTGCCAGCTCACCAACGGGGGTCCGCACCTATGGCTACACCTTC
TRBJ2-7	NA	NA	TRBV11-2	CASSSTGVSEQYF	TGTGCCAGCAGCTCGACAGGTGTTAGCGAGCAGTACTTC
TRBJ1-2	TRBD1	NA	TRBV7-8	CASSPGQVLGYTF	TGTGCCAGCAGCCCGGGACAGGTGTTAGGCTACACCTTC
TRBJ1-4	TRBD1	NA	TRBV6-5	CASSPTTGSNEKLFF	TGTGCCAGCAGTCCCACGACAGGGAGTAATGAAAAACTGTTTTTT
TRBJ1-4	NA	NA	TRBV6-1	CASSEVGVMGSEKLFF	TGTGCCAGCAGTGAAGTGGGAGTTATGGGGAGTGAAAAACTGTTTTTT